The clone carrying this T cell receptor beta chain was observed a single time. J was trimmed by 2 bases and V by 1 base; bases with no gene match: 16. From germline, CDR1 is SGHDN and CDR2 FVKESK. This CDR3 is 19 amino acids long. These data come from a study of T-cell reconstitution after alpha-beta-depleted transplantation in children. Preparation of the TCRbeta library involved a method that used unique molecular identifiers. Via MiXCR, TCRdb re-called the PCR reads, giving one row per CDR3 protein. Of roughly 500,000 distinct CDR3 sequences detected, 30% to 35% appear once; the ten largest clones hold around 2.3%.

The input for sequencing was PBMCs from the stem cell graft donor, taken from the stem cell graft. The chain joins TRBV14 to TRBJ1-1, with TRBD1 matching 7 bases. The clonotype originates from a human donor who donated a stem cell graft to a child with aplastic anemia. Here the CDR3 DNA reads TGTGCCAGCAGCCAAGGGCTTTTGAAGCCAGGGGACAGAAACACTGAAGCTTTCTTT. Translating it yields CASSQGLLKPGDRNTEAFF.